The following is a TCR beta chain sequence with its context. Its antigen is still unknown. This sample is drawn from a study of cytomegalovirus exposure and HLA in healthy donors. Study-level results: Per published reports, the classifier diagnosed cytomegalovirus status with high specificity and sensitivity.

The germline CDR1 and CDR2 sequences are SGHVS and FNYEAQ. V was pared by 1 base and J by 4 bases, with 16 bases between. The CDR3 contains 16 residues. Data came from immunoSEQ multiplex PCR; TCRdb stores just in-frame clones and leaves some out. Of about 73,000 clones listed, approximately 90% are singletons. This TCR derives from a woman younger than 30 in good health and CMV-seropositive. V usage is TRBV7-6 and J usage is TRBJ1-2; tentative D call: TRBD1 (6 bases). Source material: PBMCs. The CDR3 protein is CASSLGQGSATYGYTF. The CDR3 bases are TGTGCCAGCAGCTTAGGGCAGGGGAGTGCAACCTATGGCTACACCTTC.